Shown below are 22 T cell receptor beta chains from a single sample sequenced in a study of blood T cell repertoires in COVID-19. Method: immunoSEQ multiplex PCR; TCRdb's copy keeps in-frame clones and lacks some. The repertoire holds around 420,000 clones, with 88% as singletons. What was sequenced was PBMCs or T cells enriched from blood (not recorded which). The receptor source for this set is a woman aged 40 to 50 with acute COVID-19.

This sequence joins TRBV5-1 and TRBJ1-2; D gene unclear. V was cut by 0 bases and J by 8 bases, with 8 bases left in between. Germline V gene lookup returns CDR1 SGHRS and CDR2 YFSETQ. The CDR3 consists of 12 residues. The CDR3 DNA sequence: TGCGCCAGCAGCTTGGGCGAAGTGGGCTACACCTTC. Its protein is CASSLGEVGYTF.

The chain is built from TRBV21-1 and TRBJ2-5; TRBD1 is the table's D call, not checked against the DNA. TRBV21-1 constitutes a pseudogene. This CDR3 contains 16 residues. The CDR3, as DNA: TGTGCCAGCAGCAAAGATGAGACAGGGAACCAAGAGACCCAGTACTTC. Amino acid sequence: CASSKDETGNQETQYF.

The chain employs TRBV6-6 and TRBJ2-7; D perhaps matches TRBD2 (6 bases). CDR1 MNHNY and CDR2 SVGAGI come from the germline V gene (reference sequence). Trimming took 3 bases from V and 2 from J, leaving 17 bases between them. CDR3 length: 16 amino acids. The chain's CDR3 is CASSYSQSSDPYEQYF. The CDR3, as DNA: TGTGCCAGCAGTTATAGTCAGTCTAGCGACCCCTACGAGCAGTACTTC.

This clone came up once. The V call is TRBV25-1, the J call TRBJ2-1; no definite D call. CDR1 MGHDK and CDR2 SYGVNS come from the germline V gene. CDR3 size: 17 residues. The V end was cut by 3 bases, the J end by 3 bases, with 18 bases between. The CDR3, as DNA: TGTGCCAGCAGTGATTTTGGCGGAACTAACTACTACAATGAGCAGTTCTTC. It translates to CASSDFGGTNYYNEQFF.

This sequence joins TRBV11-2 and TRBJ1-4; 9 positions agree with TRBD1. This CDR3 is built from 15 residues. Unmatched junction bases numbered 9, after V lost 5 bases and J lost 8 bases. Germline CDR1 is SGHAT and CDR2 is FQNNGV. The CDR3: CASSPGTGRGEKLFF. CDR3 DNA sequence: TGTGCCAGCAGCCCTGGGACAGGGAGGGGAGAAAAACTGTTTTTT. Full variable domain (remainder filled in from reference TRBV11-2 and TRBJ1-4): EAGVAQSPRYKIIEKRQSVAFWCNPISGHATLYWYQQILGQGPKLLIQFQNNGVVDDSQLPKDRFSAERLKGVDSTLKIQPAKLEDSAVYLCASSPGTGRGEKLFFGSGTQLSVL.

This sequence joins TRBV18 and TRBJ1-2; D might be TRBD1 (6 bases). V lost 1 base and J 8 bases, leaving 14 bases between the germline ends. The length of the CDR3 is 14 residues. The germline gives CDR1 KGHSH, CDR2 LQKENI. In DNA, the CDR3 is TGTGCCAGCTCACCACTCACAGGGAGCGACGGCTACACCTTC. Amino acid sequence: CASSPLTGSDGYTF. Based on the CDR3 plus reference TRBV18 and TRBJ1-2, the full variable domain is NAGVMQNPRHLVRRRGQEARLRCSPMKGHSHVYWYRQLPEEGLKFMVYLQKENIIDESGMPKERFSAEFPKEGPSILRIQQVVRGDSAAYFCASSPLTGSDGYTFGSGTRLTVV.

The table lists this clone with a count of one. The chain joins TRBV27 to TRBJ1-3; D gene uncertain. Germline lookup yields CDR1 MNHEY and CDR2 SMNVEV (reference sequence). V gave up 5 bases and J gave up 0 bases, with 14 bases separating them. CDR3 length: 16 residues. CDR3 nucleotides: TGTGCCAGCAGTCCCTCCCGACGGAGCTCTGGAAACACCATATATTTT. Translated, it gives CASSPSRRSSGNTIYF.

This chain joins TRBV23-1 and TRBJ1-1, with 10 positions matching TRBD1. TRBV23-1 is an ORF for which the function is uncertain. The CDR3 runs 15 residues. V was pared by 2 bases and J by 7 bases, with 7 bases of the junction left unmatched. The CDR3 sequence: CASSQPRDRGNEAFF. CDR3 bases: TGCGCCAGCAGTCAACCCCGGGACAGGGGAAATGAAGCTTTCTTT.

The chain couples TRBV19 to TRBJ1-6; D possibly corresponds to TRBD1 (5 bases). The germline gives CDR1 LNHDA, CDR2 SQIVND (reference sequence). Trimming removed 2 bases at V and 7 bases at J, with 9 bases between. The CDR3 has 14 amino acids. CDR3 sequence reads: CASSISRGNSPLHF. CDR3 sequence (DNA): TGTGCCAGTAGTATATCTCGGGGGAATTCACCCCTCCACTTT.

CDR3 amino acids: CTSVPRLPPGDEQFF. The CDR3 region has the DNA TGCACCAGCGTACCGAGGCTACCCCCCGGCGATGAGCAGTTCTTC. The V and J genes are TRBV1 and TRBJ2-1; TRBD2 was called by the table and not checked on the DNA. TRBV1 is marked as a pseudogene. This CDR3 has 15 amino acids.

This rearrangement joins TRBV27 to TRBJ1-6; 7 bases align to TRBD1. This CDR3 has 15 amino acids. Looked up from germline, CDR1 is MNHEY and CDR2 is SMNVEV (reference sequence). Losses at the gene ends were 5 bases for V and 7 bases for J; bases not matched to a gene: 8. The CDR3 DNA reads TGTGCCAGCAGTGCGACAGGGTTAAGGAATTCACCCCTCCACTTT. This translates into CASSATGLRNSPLHF.

The chain couples TRBV2 to TRBJ1-3; D gene ambiguous. CDR3 length: 15 residues. V lost 0 bases and J lost 3, with 9 bases in between. Germline lookup yields CDR1 SNHLY and CDR2 FYNNEI. Here the CDR3 reads CASSEARGGGNTIYF. The CDR3 DNA sequence: TGTGCCAGCAGTGAAGCTCGGGGAGGTGGAAACACCATATATTTT.

The chain joins TRBV6-5 to TRBJ2-2; D is unresolved. This CDR3 is 16 amino acids long. The germline V and J ends were trimmed by 0 bases and 4 bases, with 12 bases remaining between them. Germline CDR1 is MNHEY and CDR2 is SVGAGI. DNA for the CDR3: TGTGCCAGCAGTTACTCGTCTTTCAGGTCCACCGGGGAGCTGTTTTTT. Translated, it gives CASSYSSFRSTGELFF.

The V call is TRBV5-8, the J call TRBJ1-6; D uncertain. This CDR3 is built from 16 residues. The V gene lost 2 bases and the J gene lost 0 bases, with 9 bases spanning the gap. Germline CDR1 is SGHTS and CDR2 is YDEGEE. In nucleotides, the CDR3 is TGTGCCAGCAGCTTCGCCCGGAGCTCCTATAATTCACCCCTCCACTTT. Translating it yields CASSFARSSYNSPLHF.

This clone has just one count. This chain joins TRBV5-4 and TRBJ2-1; D is undetermined. The V end was cut by 1 base, the J end by 0 bases, with 11 bases between. Germline V lookup: CDR1 SGHNT, CDR2 YYREEE (reference sequence). The CDR3 sequence is 16 residues long. DNA for the CDR3: TGTGCCAGCAGCTTGAATGGCGGAAGCTCCTACAATGAGCAGTTCTTC. This sequence encodes CASSLNGGSSYNEQFF.

The rearrangement joins TRBV4-1 to TRBJ2-7; D not resolved. Looked up from germline, CDR1 is MGHRA and CDR2 is YSYEKL. The CDR3 is 12 residues long. V shed 1 base and J shed 5 bases, with 6 bases lying between them. The CDR3 region is CASSQVLNEQYF. As DNA, the CDR3 is TGCGCCAGCAGCCAAGTACTAAACGAGCAGTACTTC.

The V gene is TRBV12-1, the J gene TRBJ1-5; TRBD1 reflects the table's D call only, with no check against the DNA. TRBV12-1 constitutes a pseudogene. This CDR3 is built from 15 residues. CDR3 residues: CASKDRERSNQPQHF. CDR3 coding DNA: TGTGCCAGCAAAGACAGGGAACGTAGCAATCAGCCCCAGCATTTT.

This clone was counted many times. The chain couples TRBV19 to TRBJ2-7; 8 bases are shared with TRBD1. In germline, CDR1 is LNHDA, CDR2 SQIVND (reference sequence). The V and J ends lost 4 bases and 0 bases, in that order; junction bases with no gene match: 5. This CDR3 is 15 amino acids long. The CDR3 bases are TGTGCCAGTAGTACCCAGGGGGCGAGCTCCTACGAGCAGTACTTC. Its translation is CASSTQGASSYEQYF.

The chain couples TRBV7-9 to TRBJ1-2; possible D gene TRBD1, 5 bases. The CDR3 runs 14 residues. Germline V lookup: CDR1 SEHNR, CDR2 FQNEAQ (reference sequence). The V end lost 7 bases, the J end lost 4 bases, and 16 bases lay between the germline ends. CDR3 DNA sequence: TGTGCCAGCACCTTCTCCCTGCAGGGCTATGGCTACACCTTC. Translated: CASTFSLQGYGYTF. Using reference TRBV7-9 and TRBJ1-2 for the parts outside the CDR3, the full variable domain is DTGVSQNPRHKITKRGQNVTFRCDPISEHNRLYWYRQTLGQGPEFLTYFQNEAQLEKSRLLSDRFSAERPKGSFSTLEIQRTEQGDSAMYLCASTFSLQGYGYTFGSGTRLTVV.

The chain links TRBV9 to TRBJ1-3, with D unresolved. The length of the CDR3 is 14 residues. V was trimmed by 0 bases and J by 2 bases, leaving 6 bases between them. CDR1 is SGDLS and CDR2 is YYNGEE in the germline V gene. The CDR3 bases are TGTGCCAGCAGCGTAGGTCAGACTGGAAACACCATATATTTT. Its translation: CASSVGQTGNTIYF.

The gene calls are TRBV7-2 and TRBJ2-1, with TRBD2 as a possible D gene (6 bases). V lost 6 bases and J 7 bases, leaving 13 bases between the germline ends. Germline CDR1 is SGHTA and CDR2 is FQGNSA. This CDR3 has 13 amino acids. This CDR3 is CASRLVRDNEQFF. The CDR3 DNA is TGTGCCAGCAGGCTAGTGCGGGATAATGAGCAGTTCTTC.

This chain links TRBV7-6 with TRBJ2-1; D may be TRBD1 (6 bases). This CDR3 contains 15 residues. CDR1 and CDR2 (germline): SGHVS, FNYEAQ. V was cut by 5 bases and J by 1 base, with 12 bases left in between. This CDR3 is CASSPLQGSYNEQFF. The CDR3 DNA follows: TGTGCCAGCAGCCCATTACAGGGATCCTACAATGAGCAGTTCTTC.